This T cell receptor (beta chain) was obtained from a study of blood T cell repertoires in COVID-19. Overall study: The United States, Italy and Spain provided the acute and convalescent COVID-19 samples. The cDNA or gDNA used as material had been derived from T cells, B-cell-depleted T cells, or PBMCs.

Deletions cut 4 bases from V and 5 bases from J, with 18 bases between. Germline loops: CDR1 SGHRS, CDR2 YFSETQ. The CDR3 runs 15 residues. How the authors handled the data: Reference gene primer amplification yielded estimated nucleated cell counts. Sequencing used immunoSEQ multiplex PCR; TCRdb keeps in-frame clones, though not all of them. Clone size and V and J calls were adopted from that table, with D and trimming inferred from the DNA. The sample has about 140,000 clones, approximately 84% seen once. The receptor comes from a human donor in a cohort sampled during active COVID-19. The chain recombines TRBV5-1 with TRBJ2-5; D may be TRBD1 (6 bases). The specimen was peripheral blood. CDR3 in amino acids: CASSRDVGGRETQYF. In nucleotides, the CDR3 is TGCGCCAGCAGCCGGGATGTTGGGGGCAGGGAGACCCAGTACTTC.